Described below is a single T cell receptor beta chain sequence and its context. This specimen comes from a study of blood T cell repertoires in COVID-19. Study in general: Italy, Spain and the United States were the sources of the convalescent and acute COVID-19 samples. From T cells, B-cell-depleted T cells, or PBMCs came the material, which was cDNA or gDNA.

In the original processing: Reference gene primer amplification gave nucleated cell count estimates. The method was immunoSEQ multiplex PCR; TCRdb's version includes in-frame clones alone and lacks a portion of them. D and trimming come from the DNA, and the V and J calls and clone size come from that table. Of hundreds of thousands of clones listed, around four fifths are singletons. Trimming took 4 bases from V and 2 from J, leaving 11 bases between them. The germline gives CDR1 LGHDT, CDR2 YNNKEL (reference sequence). This CDR3 is 15 amino acids long. This receptor was identified in a woman of 80 years or more with active or convalescent COVID-19. Sequenced sample: peripheral blood. This chain joins TRBV3-1 (or the pseudogene TRBV3-2) and TRBJ2-2; TRBD2 might be the D (6 bases). CDR3 sequence reads: CASSRGDGNTGELFF. The DNA for the CDR3 is TGTGCCAGCAGCCGGGGGGACGGAAACACCGGGGAGCTGTTTTTT.